One and the same sample provided the 14 T cell receptor beta chains below, sequenced in a study of cytomegalovirus exposure and HLA in healthy donors. The PCR employed 60 Vbeta primers together with 13 Jbeta primers. Profiled with immunoSEQ multiplex PCR; TCRdb holds only in-frame clones, not every one. The sample yields roughly 100,000 clones, more than 65% seen once. Material: PBMCs. These receptors were taken from a boy between 5 and 17 years old in good health and CMV-seronegative.

V and J are TRBV6-5 and TRBJ2-3; a possible D gene is TRBD1 (8 bases). Per the germline V gene, CDR1 is MNHEY and CDR2 is SVGAGI. The V end lost 6 bases, the J end lost 3 bases, and 16 bases lay between the germline ends. The CDR3 sequence is 15 residues long. CDR3 DNA sequence: TGTGCCAGCAGCCTACAGGGGGGGTGGACAGATACGCAGTATTTT. Its translation is CASSLQGGWTDTQYF.

The V call is TRBV11-2, the J call TRBJ2-5, with 11 bases fitting TRBD1. The J segment lost 5 bases and the V segment lost 6 bases, leaving 5 bases of the junction unmatched. The CDR3 length is 14 residues. The germline gives CDR1 SGHAT, CDR2 FQNNGV. The CDR3 DNA follows: TGTGCCAGCAGATACCGGGACAGGGGGGAGACCCAGTACTTC. This codes for CASRYRDRGETQYF. Full variable domain (outside the CDR3, taken from reference TRBV11-2 and TRBJ2-5): EAGVAQSPRYKIIEKRQSVAFWCNPISGHATLYWYQQILGQGPKLLIQFQNNGVVDDSQLPKDRFSAERLKGVDSTLKIQPAKLEDSAVYLCASRYRDRGETQYFGPGTRLLVL.

V and J are TRBV6-5 and TRBJ1-1; D call uncertain. Germline V gives CDR1 MNHEY, CDR2 SVGAGI. V gave up 5 bases and J gave up 4 bases, with 17 bases separating them. There are 15 residues in the CDR3. CDR3 protein: CASSIEGVWSTEAFF. CDR3 nucleotides: TGTGCCAGCAGTATCGAGGGAGTTTGGAGCACTGAAGCTTTCTTT.

The chain is built from TRBV7-6 and TRBJ2-7, with D perhaps TRBD2 (6 bases). Germline V lookup: CDR1 SGHVS, CDR2 FNYEAQ. V dropped 1 base and J dropped 2 bases, with 9 bases sitting between them. The CDR3 spans 14 residues. Written as DNA, the CDR3 is TGTGCCAGCAGCTTAGGCGGGAAACCCTACGAGCAGTACTTC. As protein: CASSLGGKPYEQYF.

The chain combines TRBV25-1 with TRBJ1-1, with TRBD1 matching over 8 bases. The V gene end was trimmed by 6 bases and the J gene end by 6 bases; junction bases not matched to a gene: 9. There are 14 residues in the CDR3. CDR1 and CDR2 (germline): MGHDK, SYGVNS. The CDR3 DNA follows: TGTGCCAGCAGGAGAACCGGGACAGGCTCTGAAGCTTTCTTT. It is translated as CASRRTGTGSEAFF.

This chain links TRBV30 with TRBJ1-2; D is undetermined. The CDR3 is 14 residues long. CDR1 and CDR2 (germline): GTSNPN, SVGIG (reference sequence). V gave up 7 bases and J gave up 4 bases, with 19 bases separating them. The CDR3 coding sequence is TGTGCCTCGGTTCCTGGAGGCAGTTTCTATGGCTACACCTTC. The encoded protein is CASVPGGSFYGYTF.

The chain combines TRBV28 with TRBJ2-4; D is perhaps TRBD1 (6 bases). This CDR3 is 15 amino acids long. Trimming shortened V by 3 bases and J by 8 bases, and 17 bases separated the two germline ends. Germline V gene data show CDR1 as MDHEN and CDR2 as SYDVKM. This CDR3 reads CASSLGAHSQDIQYF. CDR3 DNA: TGTGCCAGCAGTTTGGGGGCCCACTCTCAGGACATTCAGTACTTC.

This clone showed up just a few times. V usage is TRBV7-9 and J usage is TRBJ2-5; the match to TRBD1 covers 8 bases. Trimming removed 5 bases from V and 2 bases from J; junction bases left unmatched: 4. Germline values: CDR1 SEHNR, CDR2 FQNEAQ (reference sequence). This CDR3 has 14 residues. CDR3 in DNA: TGTGCCAGCAGCCTAGACAGGGGACAAGAGACCCAGTACTTC. Protein sequence: CASSLDRGQETQYF.

The V and J genes are TRBV11-2 and TRBJ2-3; 8 bases map to TRBD2. This CDR3 region has 17 residues. CDR1 and CDR2 from the germline V gene are SGHAT and FQNNGV. The trim removed 4 bases at V and 1 base at J, leaving 10 bases unmatched. Written as DNA, the CDR3 is TGTGCCAGCAGCTCCCCGGACACTAGCGGTCGCACAGATACGCAGTATTTT. This encodes CASSSPDTSGRTDTQYF.

This chain joins TRBV9 and TRBJ2-3, with D hard to call. V was trimmed by 0 bases and J by 4 bases, leaving 9 bases between them. The V gene's germline CDR1 is SGDLS and CDR2 YYNGEE. CDR3 length: 14 amino acids. In DNA form, the CDR3 reads TGTGCCAGCAGCGTAGCAGTGGTGCCAGATACGCAGTATTTT. It encodes CASSVAVVPDTQYF.

The gene calls are TRBV9 and TRBJ1-3, with D possibly being TRBD1 (5 bases). V lost 4 bases to trimming and J lost 4 bases, with 15 bases between them. The germline CDR1 and CDR2 sequences are SGDLS and YYNGEE. CDR3 length: 15 residues. CDR3: CASSPSGIKGNTIYF. Written as DNA, the CDR3 is TGTGCCAGCAGCCCCTCAGGGATTAAGGGAAACACCATATATTTT.

V usage is TRBV25-1 and J usage is TRBJ1-1, with a weak D call TRBD1 (6 bases). Per germline, CDR1 MGHDK and CDR2 SYGVNS. The CDR3 length is 12 residues. V gave up 7 bases and J gave up 10 bases, with 16 bases separating them. CDR3 sequence (DNA): TGTGCCAGCAAGGCAGGGGCCTCCGCAGCTTTCTTT. It yields the protein CASKAGASAAFF.

The chain employs TRBV10-3 and TRBJ2-5; the D gene is possibly TRBD1 (6 bases). V was shortened by 3 bases and J by 5 bases, with 13 bases between the two germline ends. The CDR3 is made up of 14 amino acids. Germline CDR1 is ENHRY and CDR2 is SYGVKD. Written as DNA, the CDR3 is TGTGCCATCAGTGACCCAGGGGAGAGGGAGACCCAGTACTTC. Residues: CAISDPGERETQYF.

The V and J genes are TRBV5-6 and TRBJ2-1, with unresolved D. Germline V gene sequence: CDR1 SGHDT, CDR2 YYEEEE. The germline V and J ends were trimmed by 0 bases and 9 bases, with 10 bases remaining between them. The CDR3 has 13 amino acids. The CDR3 here is CASSLALVGEQFF. The CDR3 DNA follows: TGTGCCAGCAGCTTGGCGCTAGTGGGTGAGCAGTTCTTC. Drawing the rest from reference TRBV5-6 and TRBJ2-1, the complete variable domain is DAGVTQSPTHLIKTRGQQVTLRCSPKSGHDTVSWYQQALGQGPQFIFQYYEEEERQRGNFPDRFSGHQFPNYSSELNVNALLLGDSALYLCASSLALVGEQFFGPGTRLTVL.